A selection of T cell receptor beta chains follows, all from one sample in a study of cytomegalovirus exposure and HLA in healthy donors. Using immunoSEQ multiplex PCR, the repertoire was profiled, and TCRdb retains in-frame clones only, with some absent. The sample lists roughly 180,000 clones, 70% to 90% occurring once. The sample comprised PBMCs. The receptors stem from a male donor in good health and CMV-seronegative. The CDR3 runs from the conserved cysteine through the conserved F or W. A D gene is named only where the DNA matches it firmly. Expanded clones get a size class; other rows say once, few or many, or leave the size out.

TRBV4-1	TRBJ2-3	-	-	TGCGCCAGCAGCCATAACCCTAGGGGCGGGGGCACAGATACGCAGTATTTT	CASSHNPRGGGTDTQYF
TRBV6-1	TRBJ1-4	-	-	TGTGCCAGCAGCGGGGGGCTCAGTGAAAAACTGTTTTTT	CASSGGLSEKLFF
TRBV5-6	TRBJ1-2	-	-	TGTGCCAGCAGCTTGAAGCCAGGGGATGGCTACACCTTC	CASSLKPGDGYTF
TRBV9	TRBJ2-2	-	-	TGTGCCAGCAGCTATACAGCGGTTGTCGCCGGGGAGCTGTTTTTT	CASSYTAVVAGELFF
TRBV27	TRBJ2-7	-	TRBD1	TGTGCCAGCAGAAATTCGATCAGGGGGCCAGCCTACGAGCAGTACTTC	CASRNSIRGPAYEQYF
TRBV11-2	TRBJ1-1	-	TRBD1	TGTGCCAGCAGCTTAGGGACAGGGTGCACCGCTTTCTTT	CASSLGTGCTAFF
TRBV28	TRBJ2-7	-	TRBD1	TGTGCCAGCAGTTTACGCTACAGGGGGACCTACGAGCAGTACTTC	CASSLRYRGTYEQYF
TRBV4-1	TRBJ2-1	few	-	TGCGCCAGCAGCCAAGTCGCGGGCTATGAGCAGTTCTTC	CASSQVAGYEQFF
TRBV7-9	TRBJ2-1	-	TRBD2	TGTGCCAGCAGCTTACTTGCGCCTATACTAGCGGGAGTCTACAATGAGCAGTTCTTC	CASSLLAPILAGVYNEQFF
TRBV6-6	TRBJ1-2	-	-	TGTGCCAGCAGTCCGACAGACTCCACCTATGGCTACACCTTC	CASSPTDSTYGYTF
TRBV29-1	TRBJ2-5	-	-	TGCAGCCTCACTCGAGGGGGGGACCAGTACTTC	CSLTRGGDQYF
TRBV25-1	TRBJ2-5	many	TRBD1	TGTGCCAGCAGTCCGGGGACAGGGGATAACCAGTACTTC	CASSPGTGDNQYF
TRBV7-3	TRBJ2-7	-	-	TGTGCCAGCAGACCTAGCGAGCAGTACTTC	CASRPSEQYF
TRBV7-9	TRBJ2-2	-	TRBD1	TGTGCCAGCAGCCCCGGGGACAGACTCACCGGGGAGCTGTTTTTT	CASSPGDRLTGELFF
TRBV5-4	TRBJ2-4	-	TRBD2	TGTGCCAGCAGCTTGCCTAGCGGGGTTGACATTCAGTACTTC	CASSLPSGVDIQYF
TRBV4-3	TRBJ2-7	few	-	TGCGCCAGCAGCCAAGTCGGGGGCTCCTACGAGCAGTACTTC	CASSQVGGSYEQYF
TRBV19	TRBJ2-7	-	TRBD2	TGTGCCAGTAGTATGTCGCCTAGCGGGGGGAACGAGCAGTACTTC	CASSMSPSGGNEQYF
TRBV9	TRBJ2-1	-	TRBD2	TGTGCCAGCAGCGTAGGCGGGGGGCCTACCGGTGAGCAGTTCTTC	CASSVGGGPTGEQFF
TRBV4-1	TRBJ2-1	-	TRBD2	TGCGCCAGCAGCCAAGTTTCTATCGGGAGGGCCTATGAGCAGTTCTTC	CASSQVSIGRAYEQFF
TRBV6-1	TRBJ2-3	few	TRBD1	TGTGCCAGCAGAGAGGACAGGAGAAACACAGATACGCAGTATTTT	CASREDRRNTDTQYF
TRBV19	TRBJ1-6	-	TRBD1	TGTGCCAGTAGTAGGGACAGGGTAAGATCACCCCTCCACTTT	CASSRDRVRSPLHF
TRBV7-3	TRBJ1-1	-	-	TGTGCCAGCAGCTCCGGGGTGGGGCGGGGTACTGAAGCTTTCTTT	CASSSGVGRGTEAFF
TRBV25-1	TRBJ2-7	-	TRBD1	TGTGCCAGCATAACAGGGGGCTACGAGCAGTACTTC	CASITGGYEQYF
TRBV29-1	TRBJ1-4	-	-	TGCAGCGTCAGCGGGGTTGGGATAAATGAAAAACTGTTTTTT	CSVSGVGINEKLFF
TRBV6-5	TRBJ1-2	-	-	TGTGCCAGCAGTTACGGACAGCAGGCGGACTACACCTTC	CASSYGQQADYTF
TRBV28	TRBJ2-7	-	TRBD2	TGTGCCAGCAGTTTCCCCGGGGGGACCTACGAGCAGTACTTC	CASSFPGGTYEQYF
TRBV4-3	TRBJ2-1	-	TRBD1	TGCGCCAGCAGCCAAGGGTACCCGGGACAGGGGGCTAATGAGCAGTTCTTC	CASSQGYPGQGANEQFF
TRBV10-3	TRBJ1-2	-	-	TGTGCCATCAGTGAGTCCGACAATTACGGCTACACCTTC	CAISESDNYGYTF
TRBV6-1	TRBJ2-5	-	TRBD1	TGTGCCAGCAGTGGAGGACAGGGGGTGTGGGAGACCCAGTACTTC	CASSGGQGVWETQYF
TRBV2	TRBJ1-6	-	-	TGTGCCAGCAGTGAGCGGGAAGATTCACCCCTCCACTTT	CASSEREDSPLHF
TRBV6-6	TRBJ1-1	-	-	TGTGCCAGCAGTCGGCGCCGTGGTAGGGCGGGCACTGAAGCTTTCTTT	CASSRRRGRAGTEAFF
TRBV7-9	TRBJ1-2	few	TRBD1	TGTGCCAGCAGCTTAGGTGGGACAGTCTATGGCTACACCTTC	CASSLGGTVYGYTF
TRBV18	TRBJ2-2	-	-	TGTGCCAGCTCACCGCCTGACAGGCGGTACACCGGGGAGCTGTTTTTT	CASSPPDRRYTGELFF
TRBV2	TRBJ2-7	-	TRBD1	TGTGCCAGCAGAGCCGGGACAGGGGTTCCCAACGAGCAGTACTTC	CASRAGTGVPNEQYF
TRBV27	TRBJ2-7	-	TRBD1	TGTGCCAGCAGTTTTGCTGACAGGGAACGCCTTAACGAGCAGTACTTC	CASSFADRERLNEQYF
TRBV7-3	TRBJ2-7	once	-	TGTGCCAGCAGCTTATCTGACGCGGGCTCCTACGAGCAGTACTTC	CASSLSDAGSYEQYF
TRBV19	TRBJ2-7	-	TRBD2	TGTGCCAGTAGTAGGAGCGGGATGGGGCCCTACGAGCAGTACTTC	CASSRSGMGPYEQYF
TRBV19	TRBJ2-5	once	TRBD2	TGTGCCAGTAGAGAAAGGACTAGCGGACAAGAGACCCAGTACTTC	CASRERTSGQETQYF
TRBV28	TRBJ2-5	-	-	TGTGCCAGCAGTCCCCCTGGCTGCTTGGAGACCCAGTACTTC	CASSPPGCLETQYF
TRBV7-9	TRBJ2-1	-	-	TGTGCCAGCAGCTTCCCGGGGAGCTCCTACAATGAGCAGTTCTTC	CASSFPGSSYNEQFF
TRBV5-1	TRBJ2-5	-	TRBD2	TGCGCCAGCAGCCGGGGGACTAGCGGGAAAGAGACCCAGTACTTC	CASSRGTSGKETQYF
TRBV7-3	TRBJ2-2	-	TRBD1	TGTGCCAGCAGCCCATCGACAGGGGTGCACACCGGGGAGCTGTTTTTT	CASSPSTGVHTGELFF
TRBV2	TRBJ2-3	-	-	TGTGCCAGCAGTGAACCTCGTGGGGCCCGCACAGATACGCAGTATTTT	CASSEPRGARTDTQYF
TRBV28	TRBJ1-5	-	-	TGTGCCAGCAGGGACGACAGACGCAATCAGCCCCAGCATTTT	CASRDDRRNQPQHF
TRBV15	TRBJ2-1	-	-	TGTGCCACCAGCAGAGATCTTCGCAGGGAGCAGTTCTTC	CATSRDLRREQFF
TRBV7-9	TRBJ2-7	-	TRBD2	TGTGCCAGCAGCTTGCGGGGGAGACACGAGCAGTACTTC	CASSLRGRHEQYF
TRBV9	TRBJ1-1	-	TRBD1	TGTGCCAGCAGCCCTTCGACAGGGTCCGCTGAAGCTTTCTTT	CASSPSTGSAEAFF
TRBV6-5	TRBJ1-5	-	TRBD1	TGTGCCAGCAGTCCCCGGACAGGACGGGGTCAGCCCCAGCATTTT	CASSPRTGRGQPQHF
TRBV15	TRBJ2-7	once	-	TGTGCCACCAGTCTCCGAGGTTACGAGCAGTACTTC	CATSLRGYEQYF